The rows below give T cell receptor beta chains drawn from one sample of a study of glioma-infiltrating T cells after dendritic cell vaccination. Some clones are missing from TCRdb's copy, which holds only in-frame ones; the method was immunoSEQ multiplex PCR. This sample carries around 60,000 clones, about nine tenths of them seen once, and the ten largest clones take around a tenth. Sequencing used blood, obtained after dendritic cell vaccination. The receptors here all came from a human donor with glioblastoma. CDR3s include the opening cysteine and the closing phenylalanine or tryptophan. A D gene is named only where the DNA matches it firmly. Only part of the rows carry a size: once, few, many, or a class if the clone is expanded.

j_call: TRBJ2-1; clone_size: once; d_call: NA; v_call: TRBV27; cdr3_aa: CASSLPSPGGEQFF; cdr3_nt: TGTGCCAGCAGTTTACCCTCCCCCGGGGGTGAGCAGTTCTTC
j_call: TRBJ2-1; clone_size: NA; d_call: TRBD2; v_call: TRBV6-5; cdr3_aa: CASSYSAGVVRGQFF; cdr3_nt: TGTGCCAGCAGTTACTCTGCGGGAGTGGTTCGCGGGCAGTTCTTC
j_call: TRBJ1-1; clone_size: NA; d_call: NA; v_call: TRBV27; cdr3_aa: CASSLTTNTEAFF; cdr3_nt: TGTGCCAGCAGTTTAACAACGAACACTGAAGCTTTCTTT
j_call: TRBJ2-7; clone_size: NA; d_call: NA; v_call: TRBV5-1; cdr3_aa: CASSLEQAYEQYF; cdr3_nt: TGCGCCAGCAGCTTGGAGCAGGCCTACGAGCAGTACTTC
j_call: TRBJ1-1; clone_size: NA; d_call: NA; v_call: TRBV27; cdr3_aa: CASSPQMEQDTEAFF; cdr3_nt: TGTGCCAGCAGTCCGCAGATGGAGCAAGACACTGAAGCTTTCTTT
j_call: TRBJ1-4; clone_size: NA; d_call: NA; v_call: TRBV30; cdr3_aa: CAWDRPNEKLFF; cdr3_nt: TGTGCCTGGGACAGACCGAATGAAAAACTGTTTTTT
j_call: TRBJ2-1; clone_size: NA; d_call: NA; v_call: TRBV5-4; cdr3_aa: CASSRPGDNEQFF; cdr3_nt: TGTGCCAGCAGCAGGCCGGGAGACAATGAGCAGTTCTTC
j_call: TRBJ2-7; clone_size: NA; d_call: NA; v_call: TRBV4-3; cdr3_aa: CASSQDMGQEFYEQYF; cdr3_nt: TGCGCCAGCAGCCAAGATATGGGACAAGAATTCTACGAGCAGTACTTC
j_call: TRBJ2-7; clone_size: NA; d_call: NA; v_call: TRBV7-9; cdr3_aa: CASSLGSGVEQYF; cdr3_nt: TGTGCCAGCAGCTTAGGGTCAGGGGTAGAGCAGTACTTC
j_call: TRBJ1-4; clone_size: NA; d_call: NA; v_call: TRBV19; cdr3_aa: CASTPRATNEKLFF; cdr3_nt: TGTGCCAGTACCCCCCGCGCAACTAATGAAAAACTGTTTTTT
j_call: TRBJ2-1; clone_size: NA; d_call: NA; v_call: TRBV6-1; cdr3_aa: CASSEVPGPFF; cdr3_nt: TGTGCCAGCAGTGAAGTACCGGGTCCGTTCTTC
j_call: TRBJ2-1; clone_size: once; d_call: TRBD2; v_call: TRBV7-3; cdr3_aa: CASSLMSLAGVNEQFF; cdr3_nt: TGTGCCAGCAGCTTAATGAGCCTAGCGGGGGTCAATGAGCAGTTCTTC
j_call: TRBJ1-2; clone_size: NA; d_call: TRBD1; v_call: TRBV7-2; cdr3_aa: CASSAGTGGAGYTF; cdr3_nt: TGTGCCAGCAGCGCGGGGACAGGGGGTGCTGGCTACACCTTC
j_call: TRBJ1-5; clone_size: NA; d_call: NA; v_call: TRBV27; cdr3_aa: CASSLSRGGGNQPQHF; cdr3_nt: TGTGCCAGCAGTTTATCAAGGGGCGGAGGCAATCAGCCCCAGCATTTT
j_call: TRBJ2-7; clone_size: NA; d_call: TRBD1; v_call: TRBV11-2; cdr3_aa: CASSLGPQGPQFLEEQYF; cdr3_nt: TGTGCCAGCAGCTTAGGTCCACAGGGGCCCCAATTTTTGGAGGAGCAGTACTTC
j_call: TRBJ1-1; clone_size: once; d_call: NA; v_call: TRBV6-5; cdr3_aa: CASTSSRRGTEAFF; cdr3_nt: TGTGCCAGCACCTCCTCCCGCAGAGGCACTGAAGCTTTCTTT
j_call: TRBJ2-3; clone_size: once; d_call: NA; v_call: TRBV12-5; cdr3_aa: CASGFGRGGTDTQYF; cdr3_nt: TGTGCTAGTGGTTTCGGAAGGGGCGGCACAGATACGCAGTATTTT
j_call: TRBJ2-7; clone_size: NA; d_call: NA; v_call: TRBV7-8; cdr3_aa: CASSLNRAGYEQYF; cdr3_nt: TGTGCCAGCAGCTTAAACAGGGCGGGCTACGAGCAGTACTTC
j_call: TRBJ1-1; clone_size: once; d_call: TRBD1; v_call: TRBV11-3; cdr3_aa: CASKIWGQGATTEAFF; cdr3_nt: TGTGCCAGCAAAATATGGGGCCAGGGGGCGACCACTGAAGCTTTCTTT
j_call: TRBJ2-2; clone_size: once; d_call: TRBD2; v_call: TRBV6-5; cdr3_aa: CASSLAVAGELFF; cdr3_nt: TGTGCCAGCAGCCTAGCGGTGGCCGGGGAGCTGTTTTTT
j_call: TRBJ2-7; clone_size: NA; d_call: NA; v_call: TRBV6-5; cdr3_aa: CASSFVPTGSPYEQYF; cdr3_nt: TGTGCCAGCAGTTTCGTCCCGACCGGGTCCCCCTACGAGCAGTACTTC
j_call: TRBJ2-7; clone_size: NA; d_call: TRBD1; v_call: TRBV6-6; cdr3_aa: CASSYSTGGPYEQYF; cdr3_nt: TGTGCCAGCAGTTACTCGACAGGGGGGCCCTACGAGCAGTACTTC
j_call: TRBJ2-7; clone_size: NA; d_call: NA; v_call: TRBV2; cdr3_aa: CASSIDRYEQYF; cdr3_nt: TGTGCCAGCAGTATAGACAGGTACGAGCAGTACTTC
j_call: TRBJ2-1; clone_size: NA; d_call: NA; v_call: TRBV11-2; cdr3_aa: CASSLVASYNEQFF; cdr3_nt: TGTGCCAGCAGCTTAGTTGCGTCCTACAATGAGCAGTTCTTC
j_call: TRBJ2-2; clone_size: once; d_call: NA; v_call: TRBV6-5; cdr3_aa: CASSYSSGVGELFF; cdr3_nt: TGTGCCAGCAGTTACTCTTCCGGGGTGGGGGAGCTGTTTTTT